The source of this T cell receptor (beta chain) is a study of cytomegalovirus exposure and HLA in healthy donors. The PCR was carried out with 60 Vbeta primers and 13 Jbeta primers. Generated by immunoSEQ multiplex PCR, the TCRdb table keeps only in-frame clones and is missing some. Of roughly 150,000 clones listed, 66% are singletons. A remark on this clone: Its target is not known.

Whole-study results and caveats: Within an earlier analysis, most TCR beta V segments proved productive either about 87% or about 30% of the time. Among the most significant clusters, several appeared linked to common viral pathogens in a later analysis.

The sample taken for sequencing was PBMCs. The source is a human donor in good health.

CDR3 amino acids: CASSYSGGVNEQFF. The CDR3 bases are TGTGCCAGCAGTTACTCGGGGGGTGTCAATGAGCAGTTCTTC. This rearrangement joins TRBV6-5 to TRBJ2-1; D might be TRBD2 (6 bases). Germline V lookup: CDR1 MNHEY, CDR2 SVGAGI. The ends were cut back, 0 bases at V and 6 bases at J, with 9 bases in the middle. The CDR3 loop spans 14 amino acids.